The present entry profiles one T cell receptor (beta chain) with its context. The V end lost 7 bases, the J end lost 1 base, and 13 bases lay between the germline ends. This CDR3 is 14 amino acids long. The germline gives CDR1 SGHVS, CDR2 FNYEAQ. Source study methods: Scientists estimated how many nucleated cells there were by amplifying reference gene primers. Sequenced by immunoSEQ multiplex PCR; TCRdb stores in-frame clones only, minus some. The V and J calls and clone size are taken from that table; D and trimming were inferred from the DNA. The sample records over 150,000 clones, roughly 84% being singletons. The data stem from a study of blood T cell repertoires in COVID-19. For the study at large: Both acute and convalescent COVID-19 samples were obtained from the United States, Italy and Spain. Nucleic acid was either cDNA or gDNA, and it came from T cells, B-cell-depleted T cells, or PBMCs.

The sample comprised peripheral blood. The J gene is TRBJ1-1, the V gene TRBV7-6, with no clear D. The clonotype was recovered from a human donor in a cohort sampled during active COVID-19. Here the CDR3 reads CASTPTPGNTEAFF. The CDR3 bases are TGTGCCAGCACCCCCACCCCAGGGAACACTGAAGCTTTCTTT.